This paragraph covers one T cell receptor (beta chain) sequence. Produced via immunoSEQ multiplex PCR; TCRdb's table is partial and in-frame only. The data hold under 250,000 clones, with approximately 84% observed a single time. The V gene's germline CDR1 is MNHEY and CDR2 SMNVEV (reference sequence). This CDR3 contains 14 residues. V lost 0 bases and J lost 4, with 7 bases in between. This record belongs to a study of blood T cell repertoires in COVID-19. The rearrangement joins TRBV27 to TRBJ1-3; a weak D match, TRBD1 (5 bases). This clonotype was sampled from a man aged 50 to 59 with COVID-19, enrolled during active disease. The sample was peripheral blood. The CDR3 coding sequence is TGTGCCAGCAGTTTATCAGGGGCCGGAAACACCATATATTTT. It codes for CASSLSGAGNTIYF.